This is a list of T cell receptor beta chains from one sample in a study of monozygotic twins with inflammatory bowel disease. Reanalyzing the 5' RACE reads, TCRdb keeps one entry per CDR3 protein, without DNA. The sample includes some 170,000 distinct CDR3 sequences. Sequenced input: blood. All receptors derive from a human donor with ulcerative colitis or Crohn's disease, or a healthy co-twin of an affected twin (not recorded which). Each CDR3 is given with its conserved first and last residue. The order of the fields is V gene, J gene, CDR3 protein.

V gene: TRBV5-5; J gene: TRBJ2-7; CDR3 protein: CASGTGETNEQYF
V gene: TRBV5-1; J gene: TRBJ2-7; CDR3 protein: CASSLRQGGSEQYF
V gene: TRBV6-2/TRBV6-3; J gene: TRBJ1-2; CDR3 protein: CASSLEGQGSIGYTF
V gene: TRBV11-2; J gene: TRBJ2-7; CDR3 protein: CASSLLREQYF
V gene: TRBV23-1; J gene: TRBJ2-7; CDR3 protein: CASKETGSYYEQYF
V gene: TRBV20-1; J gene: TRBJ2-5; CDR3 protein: CSARKGGRETQYF
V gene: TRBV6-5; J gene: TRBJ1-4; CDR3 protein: CASSYDRAGGGGEKLFF
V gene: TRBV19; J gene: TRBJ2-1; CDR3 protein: CASSSPPVVSESYNEQFF
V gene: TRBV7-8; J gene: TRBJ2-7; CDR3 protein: CASSLGSTRASRYEQYF
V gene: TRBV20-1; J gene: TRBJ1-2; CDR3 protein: CSAAGTGNLVGYTF
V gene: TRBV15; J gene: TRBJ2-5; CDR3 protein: CATGAWLETQYF
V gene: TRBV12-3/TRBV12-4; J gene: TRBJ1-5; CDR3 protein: CASSMDRPYSNQPQHF
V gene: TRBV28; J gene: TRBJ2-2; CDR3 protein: CASSFQNTGELFF
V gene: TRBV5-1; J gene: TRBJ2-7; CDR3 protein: CASSLAMQSYEQYF
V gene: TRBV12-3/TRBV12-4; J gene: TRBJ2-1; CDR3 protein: CASRWWRGNEQFF
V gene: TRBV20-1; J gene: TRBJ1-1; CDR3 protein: CSARDRRTEAFF
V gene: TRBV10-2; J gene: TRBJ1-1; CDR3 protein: CASSDPGRNTEAFF
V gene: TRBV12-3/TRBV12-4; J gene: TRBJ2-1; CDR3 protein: CASRPDRAYNEQFF
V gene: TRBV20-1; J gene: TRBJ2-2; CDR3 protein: CSAQTSGRGELFF
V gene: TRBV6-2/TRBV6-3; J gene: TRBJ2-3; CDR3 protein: CASSYPLAGGPNTQYF
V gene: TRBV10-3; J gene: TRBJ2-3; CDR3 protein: CAAGTGSADTQYF
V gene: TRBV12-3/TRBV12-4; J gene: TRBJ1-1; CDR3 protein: CASSLEEAGGHAFF